This T cell receptor beta chain derives from a study of T cell responses to AZD1222 COVID-19 vaccine. Produced via immunoSEQ multiplex PCR; TCRdb's table is partial and in-frame only. The data show around 130,000 clones, about 85% seen once. The receptor was isolated from an adult who received the AZD1222 COVID-19 vaccine. The material sequenced was peripheral blood, taken 28 days after the second AZD1222 dose.

The CDR3 spells CASRPGGASTDTQYF. The DNA for the CDR3 is TGTGCCAGTAGGCCCGGCGGGGCGAGCACAGATACGCAGTATTTT. The rearrangement links TRBV19 to TRBJ2-3, with a possible D match to TRBD2 (6 bases). The CDR3 consists of 15 residues. Germline V lookup: CDR1 LNHDA, CDR2 SQIVND (reference sequence). With 6 bases removed from V and 0 bases from J, the gap between germline ends came to 13 bases.